The present T cell receptor (beta chain) was sequenced within a study of blood T cell repertoires in COVID-19. Clones were read by immunoSEQ multiplex PCR, and TCRdb kept only the in-frame ones, dropping some. The profile shows 100,000 to 150,000 clones, under 90% of them singletons. This CDR3 spans 15 amino acids. Germline CDR1 and CDR2: SGHTS and YDEGEE. After removal of 2 bases from V and 4 bases from J, the junction contained 6 bases not matched to a gene. The sequenced sample was PBMCs or T cells enriched from blood (not recorded which). This TCR was sampled from a man aged 40-50 years with acute COVID-19. The chain is built from TRBV5-8 and TRBJ2-7, with 10 bases that match TRBD1. CDR3 DNA sequence: TGTGCCAGCAGCTTTCAGGGACAGGGGTTATACGAGCAGTACTTC. This translates into CASSFQGQGLYEQYF.